This TCR beta chain derives from a study of molecular identifiers for immune sequencing clone quantification. A single record per CDR3 protein comes from TCRdb applying MiXCR to the PCR reads. The sample records over 300,000 distinct CDR3 sequences, roughly 23% being singletons. Details on this clonotype: A much larger clone sits a single nucleotide away, making a read error possible.

From germline, CDR1 is SGHTA and CDR2 FQGNSA. The CDR3 has 14 residues. V dropped 2 bases and J dropped 8 bases, with 15 bases sitting between them. This chain uses TRBV7-2 with TRBJ1-2; no reliable D call. The TCR comes from a human donor in good health. Some libraries in this study had Jurkat cell RNA spiked in. The sequenced sample was naive CD8+ T cells from blood, with Jurkat cell RNA spiked in. Subset defined: FACS-sorted CD8+CD4-CCR7+CD45RA+ naive T cells. Written as DNA, the CDR3 is TGTGCCAGCAGCTTATTGGGTCGCGGAAGAGGCTACACCTTC. Translating gives CASSLLGRGRGYTF.